These 32 T cell receptor beta chains were sequenced from one sample in a study of T cell responses to AZD1222 COVID-19 vaccine (dated by TCRdb to the early 2020s). The sample's time point label, decoded: about 28 days (+/-7) after the second vaccine dose. The library was obtained by the immunoSEQ multiplex PCR assay. In TCRdb, the immuneACCESS table is reduced to in-frame sequences with V and J assigned. These tables do not hold every clone; where another copy was compared, an unresolved V gene accounts for under half, and the others remain unexplained. Within this sample are roughly 75,000 clones, with roughly 84% of them counted one time only. Jointly, the top ten make up more than 15% of the sample. Specimen: peripheral blood, collected 28 days after the second AZD1222 dose. These receptor sequences come from an adult who received the AZD1222 COVID-19 vaccine.

The chain has TRBV7-9 and TRBJ2-7, with a weak D call TRBD2 (5 bases). The CDR3 covers 19 residues. Germline-derived CDR1 and CDR2 are SEHNR and FQNEAQ (reference sequence). Trimming pared 5 bases from V and 6 bases from J, leaving 32 bases between. CDR3 sequence: CASSKSLARGYSGRAEQYF. The CDR3 coding sequence is TGTGCCAGCAGCAAAAGCTTAGCGAGAGGGTACTCCGGTAGGGCCGAGCAGTACTTC.

This chain links TRBV28 with TRBJ2-2; 8 bases agree with TRBD1. Germline-derived CDR1 and CDR2 are MDHEN and SYDVKM. V lost 5 bases to trimming and J lost 4 bases; unmatched junction nucleotides: 9. The CDR3 sequence is 16 residues long. CDR3 coding DNA: TGTGCCAGCAGTCCAAAGGGACAGGCGCGCACCGGGGAGCTGTTTTTT. Translating gives CASSPKGQARTGELFF.

The chain recombines TRBV10-3 with TRBJ1-4; 11 positions agree with TRBD1. The germline V gene has CDR1 ENHRY and CDR2 SYGVKD. This CDR3 region has 14 residues. The trim removed 6 bases at V and 6 bases at J, leaving 3 bases unmatched. CDR3 loop: CAIRAGQGDEKLFF. CDR3 nucleotide sequence: TGTGCCATCAGGGCGGGACAGGGGGATGAAAAACTGTTTTTT.

This clone appeared a few times. This chain joins TRBV3-1 (or the pseudogene TRBV3-2) and TRBJ2-1; D unclear. Germline V gene sequence: CDR1 LGHDT, CDR2 YNNKEL (reference sequence). V lost 3 bases, J lost 4 bases, and 19 bases lay in between. This CDR3 is 17 amino acids long. CDR3 nucleotide sequence: TGTGCCAGCAGCCAGGGTACTCAGGTTCGACGGTACAATGAGCAGTTCTTC. Translating gives CASSQGTQVRRYNEQFF.

J is TRBJ2-3 and V is TRBV7-3; 11 nucleotides line up with TRBD2. This CDR3 is built from 14 residues. CDR1 is SGHTA, CDR2 FQGTGA, per germline. After removal of 4 bases from V and 6 bases from J, the junction contained 3 bases not matched to a gene. CDR3 sequence (DNA): TGTGCCAGCAGCTCGACTAGCGGGGACGATACGCAGTATTTT. Residues: CASSSTSGDDTQYF.

V is TRBV18 and J is TRBJ2-7, with TRBD1 matching over 8 bases. The CDR3 has 16 amino acids. Germline V CDR1 and CDR2: KGHSH, LQKENI. The V segment lost 2 bases and the J segment 0 bases; nucleotides outside the gene matches: 6. CDR3 nucleotides: TGTGCCAGCTCACCAATAGGACAGGGAAGCTCCTACGAGCAGTACTTC. It translates to CASSPIGQGSSYEQYF.

The V call is TRBV30, the J call TRBJ1-6; tentatively, D is TRBD1 (5 bases). Germline values: CDR1 GTSNPN, CDR2 SVGIG (reference sequence). The CDR3 contains 15 residues. Trimming removed 4 bases at V and 6 bases at J, with 16 bases between. CDR3 DNA sequence: TGTGCCTGGACATCTATCAAGGGGACTAATTCACCCCTCCACTTT. Protein product: CAWTSIKGTNSPLHF.

V and J are TRBV12-3 or TRBV12-4 and TRBJ2-4, with 7 nucleotides matching TRBD1. After removal of 10 bases from V and 9 bases from J, the junction contained 12 bases not matched to a gene. This CDR3 has 13 residues. DNA of the CDR3: TGTGCCACCCGGCCGGACAGGTCCGGCATTCAGTACTTC. Encoded protein: CATRPDRSGIQYF.

V usage is TRBV6-5 and J usage is TRBJ1-6; D call uncertain. V gave up 6 bases and J gave up 12 bases, with 15 bases separating them. Germline V lookup: CDR1 MNHEY, CDR2 SVGAGI. The CDR3 is 13 amino acids. The CDR3 DNA is TGTGCCAGCAGCCGAGAACACCTCCGACCCCTCCACTTT. Its translation is CASSREHLRPLHF.

V and J are TRBV9 and TRBJ2-7; the match to TRBD1 covers 8 bases. The CDR3 has 15 residues. Germline CDR1 and CDR2: SGDLS and YYNGEE. Losses at the gene ends were 4 bases for V and 5 bases for J; bases not matched to a gene: 11. Here the CDR3 reads CASSPYGAGGNEQYF. The CDR3 DNA reads as TGTGCCAGCAGCCCATATGGGGCAGGGGGCAACGAGCAGTACTTC.

The chain couples TRBV10-2 to TRBJ1-3, with D maybe TRBD1 (5 bases). This CDR3 is 18 amino acids long. Deletions cut 3 bases from V and 4 bases from J, with 22 bases between. The germline CDR1 and CDR2 sequences are WSHSY and SAAADI. Here the CDR3 DNA reads TGCGCCAGCAGTGACCTTACTGCCGACAGTAACAGCGGAAACACCATATATTTT. Its translation: CASSDLTADSNSGNTIYF.

J is TRBJ1-5 and V is TRBV19, with D tentatively TRBD1 (6 bases). Per the germline V gene, CDR1 is LNHDA and CDR2 is SQIVND (reference sequence). V was cut by 11 bases and J by 1 base, with 18 bases left in between. The CDR3 consists of 15 residues. The chain's CDR3 is CASTGLGGSNQPQHF. In DNA, the CDR3 is TGTGCCTCAACAGGGCTAGGGGGGAGCAATCAGCCCCAGCATTTT.

This clone was seen a few times. The chain carries TRBV5-4 and TRBJ2-5, with 7 positions matching TRBD2. Unmatched junction bases numbered 5, after V lost 3 bases and J lost 0 bases. The germline V gene has CDR1 SGHNT and CDR2 YYREEE (reference sequence). This CDR3 region has 15 residues. The CDR3 sequence is CASSSPGTNQETQYF. CDR3 nucleotide sequence: TGTGCCAGCAGCTCCCCCGGGACTAACCAAGAGACCCAGTACTTC.

This clone was picked up a small number of times. This rearrangement joins TRBV19 to TRBJ2-7; TRBD1 aligns across 8 bases. Germline trimming cut 9 bases from V and 1 base from J; bases unmatched to any gene: 2. This CDR3 has 12 residues. Germline-derived CDR1 and CDR2 are LNHDA and SQIVND (reference sequence). CDR3 residues: CASRTGSYEQYF. The CDR3 DNA sequence: TGTGCCAGCCGGACAGGGTCCTACGAGCAGTACTTC. Together with reference TRBV19 and TRBJ2-7, the CDR3 gives the full variable domain: DGGITQSPKYLFRKEGQNVTLSCEQNLNHDAMYWYRQDPGQGLRLIYYSQIVNDFQKGDIAEGYSVSREKKESFPLTVTSAQKNPTAFYLCASRTGSYEQYFGPGTRLTVT.

This chain links TRBV5-6 with TRBJ1-5; possible D gene TRBD1, 5 bases. The CDR3 totals 16 residues. Trimming cost V 2 bases and J 3 bases, with 15 bases left between them. CDR1 and CDR2 (germline): SGHDT, YYEEEE. The CDR3 bases are TGTGCCAGCAGCTTAATGGGGGAGATGTTCAATCAGCCCCAGCATTTT. Translation gives CASSLMGEMFNQPQHF.

This clone has a handful of counts. The chain has TRBV19 and TRBJ1-5, with D tentatively TRBD1 (5 bases). The germline V gene has CDR1 LNHDA and CDR2 SQIVND (reference sequence). The CDR3 has 16 amino acids. Trimming removed 3 bases from V and 1 base from J, with 13 bases in between. The CDR3 loop reads CASSMGRTISNQPQHF. Here the CDR3 DNA reads TGTGCCAGTAGTATGGGACGGACAATAAGCAATCAGCCCCAGCATTTT.

V usage is TRBV5-1 and J usage is TRBJ2-7, with TRBD1 matching 8 bases. CDR1 is SGHRS, CDR2 YFSETQ, per germline. This CDR3 has 13 residues. V gave up 4 bases and J gave up 6 bases; unmatched junction bases: 6. As DNA, the CDR3 is TGCGCCAGCAGCATTTTACAGGGGGGCGAGCAGTACTTC. Protein: CASSILQGGEQYF. The whole variable domain, filled in from reference TRBV5-1 and TRBJ2-7, reads KAGVTQTPRYLIKTRGQQVTLSCSPISGHRSVSWYQQTPGQGLQFLFEYFSETQRNKGNFPGRFSGRQFSNSRSEMNVSTLELGDSALYLCASSILQGGEQYFGPGTRLTVT.

CDR3 coding DNA: TGCGCCAGCAGCTCTTCGACAGGGTGGGGGTATGGCTACACCTTC. Residues: CASSSSTGWGYGYTF. The V call is TRBV5-1, the J call TRBJ1-2; 7 nucleotides agree with TRBD1. Germline lookup yields CDR1 SGHRS and CDR2 YFSETQ. The CDR3 loop spans 15 amino acids. V shed 3 bases and J 5 bases; nucleotides not matched to a gene: 10.

The V call is TRBV4-1, the J call TRBJ1-5, with D hard to call. The length of the CDR3 is 16 residues. The V end was cut by 6 bases, the J end by 1 base, with 16 bases between. Germline values: CDR1 MGHRA, CDR2 YSYEKL. The CDR3 DNA is TGCGCCAGCAGTGATGTAATCGGTCGGAGCAATCAGCCCCAGCATTTT. It yields the protein CASSDVIGRSNQPQHF.

This clone was found a few times. The V and J genes are TRBV9 and TRBJ2-5; the match to TRBD1 covers 8 bases. This CDR3 comprises 15 residues. The trim removed 4 bases at V and 1 base at J, leaving 6 bases unmatched. Germline CDR1 is SGDLS and CDR2 is YYNGEE. CDR3 in amino acids: CASSINTGGQETQYF. CDR3 sequence (DNA): TGTGCCAGCAGCATAAATACAGGGGGCCAAGAGACCCAGTACTTC.

The chain employs TRBV19 and TRBJ1-1; D is unclear. V shed 3 bases and J shed 0 bases, with 8 bases lying between them. CDR1 is LNHDA, CDR2 SQIVND, per germline (reference sequence). The CDR3 is made up of 14 amino acids. The CDR3 nucleotides read TGTGCCAGTAGTATGGGTCGGATGAACACTGAAGCTTTCTTT. Translation gives CASSMGRMNTEAFF.

The V gene is TRBV4-1, the J gene TRBJ2-1, with TRBD2 matching 7 bases. This CDR3 contains 15 residues. Per the germline V gene, CDR1 is MGHRA and CDR2 is YSYEKL. V lost 4 bases, J lost 8 bases, and 11 bases stayed unmatched. The CDR3 sequence: CASSPSLAGGYEQFF. The CDR3 nucleotides are TGCGCCAGCAGCCCGTCCTTAGCGGGCGGCTATGAGCAGTTCTTC.

J is TRBJ1-2 and V is TRBV30; D ambiguous. CDR3 length: 13 residues. V was shortened by 3 bases and J by 1 base, with 9 bases between the two germline ends. The germline V gene has CDR1 GTSNPN and CDR2 SVGIG (reference sequence). DNA of the CDR3: TGTGCCTGGAGACGGACCGATAACTATGGCTACACCTTC. Amino acids: CAWRRTDNYGYTF.

This clone was counted once. The V and J genes are TRBV7-2 and TRBJ1-6, with D possibly being TRBD1 (6 bases). The length of the CDR3 is 12 residues. The germline V and J ends were trimmed by 5 bases and 10 bases, with 9 bases remaining between them. Per germline, CDR1 SGHTA and CDR2 FQGNSA. The CDR3 loop is CASSQGRSPLHF. CDR3 DNA sequence: TGTGCCAGCAGCCAGGGGCGGTCACCCCTCCACTTT.

J is TRBJ1-6 and V is TRBV2, with 7 bases fitting TRBD1. The trim removed 6 bases at V and 6 bases at J, leaving 2 bases unmatched. Germline V CDR1 and CDR2: SNHLY, FYNNEI. The CDR3 sequence is 13 residues long. DNA of the CDR3: TGTGCCAGCAGGACAGGGACTAATTCACCCCTCCACTTT. Its protein is CASRTGTNSPLHF.

The chain is built from TRBV5-4 and TRBJ1-2; TRBD1 aligns across 7 bases. J was trimmed by 7 bases and V by 2 bases; bases with no gene match: 11. The CDR3 loop spans 15 amino acids. Germline V gene sequence: CDR1 SGHNT, CDR2 YYREEE (reference sequence). CDR3 amino acids: CASSFLTGKAGGYTF. As DNA, the CDR3 is TGTGCCAGCAGCTTCCTGACAGGGAAGGCTGGTGGCTACACCTTC.

The CDR3 DNA reads as TGTGCCTGGAGTGTAACGCCCAGGGGTTACTATGGCTACACCTTC. Its translation is CAWSVTPRGYYGYTF. The chain links TRBV30 to TRBJ1-2; D is possibly TRBD1 (6 bases). With 0 bases removed from V and 3 bases from J, the gap between germline ends came to 14 bases. Looked up from germline, CDR1 is GTSNPN and CDR2 is SVGIG (reference sequence). The CDR3 has 15 residues.

The chain joins TRBV12-3 or TRBV12-4 to TRBJ2-7; 9 bases match TRBD1. There are 12 residues in the CDR3. V lost 8 bases, J lost 4 bases, and 3 bases stayed unmatched. CDR3 bases: TGTGCCAGCGGGGGGACAGGGTACGAGCAGTACTTC. Protein: CASGGTGYEQYF.

J is TRBJ2-1 and V is TRBV2; unclear D gene. The CDR3 runs to 14 residues. Trimming stripped 3 bases from V and 9 bases from J, with 15 bases between. Germline CDR1 reads SNHLY; CDR2 reads FYNNEI. The CDR3 loop is CASSDRFSIGEQFF. CDR3 nucleotides: TGTGCCAGCAGTGATAGATTTAGCATCGGTGAGCAGTTCTTC.

V gene TRBV28 combines with J gene TRBJ1-1; D gene ambiguous. V lost 6 bases and J lost 1, with 3 bases in between. The CDR3 is 11 amino acids. The V gene's germline CDR1 is MDHEN and CDR2 SYDVKM. DNA of the CDR3: TGTGCCAGCAGGGCGAACACTGAAGCTTTCTTT. It is translated as CASRANTEAFF.

J is TRBJ1-5 and V is TRBV30, with D unresolved. Looked up from germline, CDR1 is GTSNPN and CDR2 is SVGIG (reference sequence). The V end was cut by 1 base, the J end by 2 bases, with 9 bases between. This CDR3 has 14 amino acids. CDR3 residues: CAWSEGFGNQPQHF. The CDR3 coding sequence is TGTGCCTGGAGTGAAGGGTTCGGCAATCAGCCCCAGCATTTT.

CDR3 DNA: TGTGCCAGCAGCCAAGACTCGAGGGCCGGGTACACCTTC. It translates to CASSQDSRAGYTF. The V gene is TRBV3-1 (or the pseudogene TRBV3-2), the J gene TRBJ1-2; D unclear. Germline CDR1 LGHDT, CDR2 YNNKEL (reference sequence). This CDR3 is built from 13 residues. V lost 0 bases to trimming and J lost 11 bases, with 13 bases between them.